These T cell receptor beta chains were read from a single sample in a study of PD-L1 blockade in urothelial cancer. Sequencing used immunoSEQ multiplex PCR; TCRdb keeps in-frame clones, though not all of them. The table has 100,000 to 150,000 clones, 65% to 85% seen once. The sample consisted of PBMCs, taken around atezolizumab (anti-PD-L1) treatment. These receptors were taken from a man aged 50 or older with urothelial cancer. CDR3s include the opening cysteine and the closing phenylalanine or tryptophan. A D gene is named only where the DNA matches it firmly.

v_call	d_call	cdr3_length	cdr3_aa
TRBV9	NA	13	CASSVLASNEQFF
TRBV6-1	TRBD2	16	CASSDGTSGFYNEQFF
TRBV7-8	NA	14	CASSLEVQNYGYTF
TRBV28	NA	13	CASRPPHSQPQHF
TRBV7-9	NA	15	CASSLVSTSNTEAFF
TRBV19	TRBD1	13	CASSQQGEQPQHF
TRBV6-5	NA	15	CASSYSNRGNEKLFF
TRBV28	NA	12	CASSLVSLEAFF
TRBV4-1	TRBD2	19	CASSHLGLAGGFPRETQYF
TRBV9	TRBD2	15	CASSILGGDENIQYF
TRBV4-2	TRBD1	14	CASSPGQGRQPQHF
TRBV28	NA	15	CASSRRRDPPETQYF
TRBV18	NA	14	CASSSSGPPYEQYF
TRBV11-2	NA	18	CASSLDGMGDLAKNIQYF
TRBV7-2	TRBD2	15	CASSLGSGVGDTQYF
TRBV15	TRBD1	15	CATSPRTGVGNEQFF
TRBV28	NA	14	CASGLLDRYNEQFF
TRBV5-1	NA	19	CASSPEGAGGYSGANVLTF
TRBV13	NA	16	CASSRSGGWSNQPQHF
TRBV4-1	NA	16	CASSQGQLSRTDTQYF
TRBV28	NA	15	CATKKRSSNTGELFF
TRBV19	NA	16	CASSIEGGGRLKTQYF
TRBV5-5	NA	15	CASSLAWQSNEKLFF
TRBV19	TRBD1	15	CASSITGGRSYEQYF
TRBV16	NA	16	CASSQRHGGTGEKLFF
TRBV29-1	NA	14	CSVKTGYSNQPQHF
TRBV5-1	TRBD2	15	CASSHGTSGSGEQFF
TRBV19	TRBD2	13	CASRGTSLETQYF
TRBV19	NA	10	CASSIPEQYF
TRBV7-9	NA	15	CASSSPLQGTGELFF
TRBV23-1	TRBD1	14	CASSQSGQRQPQHF
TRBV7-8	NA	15	CASSLGGYLRETQYF
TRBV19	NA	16	CASTPGISRTNEKLFF
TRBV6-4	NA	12	CASSGGEDTQYF
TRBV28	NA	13	CASSLGLEWPQYF
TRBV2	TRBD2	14	CASSGLAEPYEQYF
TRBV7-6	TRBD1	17	CASSLWAPGQGGETQYF
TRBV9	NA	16	CASSVGFRSKNEKLFF
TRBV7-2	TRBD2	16	CASSLGSTSGAYEQYF
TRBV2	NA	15	CASKRIGDSNQPQHF
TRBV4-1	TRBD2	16	CASSQDSGLAGETQYF
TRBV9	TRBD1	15	CASSLTGGIGTEAFF
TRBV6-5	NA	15	CASSYSRQGDYGYTF
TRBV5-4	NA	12	CASRSLGDEQFF
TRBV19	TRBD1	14	CASSILQGANEQFF
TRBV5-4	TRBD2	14	CASSGTSGSYEQYF
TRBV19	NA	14	CASERRVGTGELFF
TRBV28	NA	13	CASSGPLNYGYTF
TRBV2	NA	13	CASSVDRVETQYF
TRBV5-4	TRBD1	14	CASSLRDRGHGYTF
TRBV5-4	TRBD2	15	CASSQTSGSGKTQYF
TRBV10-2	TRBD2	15	CASRLAGGPSNEQFF
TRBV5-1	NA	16	CASSLGAVSRTDTQYF
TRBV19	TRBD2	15	CASSMWREYTDTQYF
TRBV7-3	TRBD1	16	CASSSQGDLRGQTQYF
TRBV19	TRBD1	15	CASRRGGANTGELFF
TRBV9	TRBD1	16	CASSVGSGTGGTEAFF
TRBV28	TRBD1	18	CASSSMPDRGPSGNTIYF
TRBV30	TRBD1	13	CAWRERGQGAAGF
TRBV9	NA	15	CASSVGAGKIDEQYF